This T cell receptor beta chain was recorded in a study of blood T cell repertoires in COVID-19. About the research overall: COVID-19 samples collected from the United States, Italy and Spain covered acute and convalescent phases. The analysed material was cDNA or gDNA that came from T cells, B-cell-depleted T cells, or PBMCs.

Original handling: Reference gene primer amplification gave nucleated cell count estimates. The repertoire was sequenced with immunoSEQ multiplex PCR; TCRdb's copy has only in-frame clones and lacks some. Clonal size and the V and J genes are those of that table, whereas D and trimming came from the DNA. The sample lists under 200,000 clones, about nine tenths occurring once. V was clipped by 5 bases and J by 6 bases; unmatched bases: 13. This CDR3 comprises 16 residues. Germline V gives CDR1 SEHNR, CDR2 FQNEAQ (reference sequence). The origin of this receptor is a man aged 18 to 29 with active or convalescent COVID-19. This chain uses TRBV7-9 with TRBJ2-1; 7 bases align to TRBD2. Sequenced input: peripheral blood. The DNA for the CDR3 is TGTGCCAGCAGCCCCGCCTCGGGAGAGCGGGGCAATGAGCAGTTCTTC. Protein: CASSPASGERGNEQFF.